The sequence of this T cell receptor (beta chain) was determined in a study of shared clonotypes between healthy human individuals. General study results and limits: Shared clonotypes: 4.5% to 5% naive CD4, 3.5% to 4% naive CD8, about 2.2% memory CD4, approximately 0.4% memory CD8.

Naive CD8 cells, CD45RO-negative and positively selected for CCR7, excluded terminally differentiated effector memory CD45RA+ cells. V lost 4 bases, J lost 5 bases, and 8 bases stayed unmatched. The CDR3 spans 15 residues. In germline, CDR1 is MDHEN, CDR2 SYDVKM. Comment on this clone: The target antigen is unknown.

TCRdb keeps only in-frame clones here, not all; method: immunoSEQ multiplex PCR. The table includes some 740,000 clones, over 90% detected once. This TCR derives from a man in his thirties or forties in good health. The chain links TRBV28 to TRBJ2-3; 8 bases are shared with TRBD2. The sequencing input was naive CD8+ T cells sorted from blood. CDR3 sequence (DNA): TGTGCCAGCAGTTATCAAGCGGGAGCCATAGATACGCAGTATTTT. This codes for CASSYQAGAIDTQYF.